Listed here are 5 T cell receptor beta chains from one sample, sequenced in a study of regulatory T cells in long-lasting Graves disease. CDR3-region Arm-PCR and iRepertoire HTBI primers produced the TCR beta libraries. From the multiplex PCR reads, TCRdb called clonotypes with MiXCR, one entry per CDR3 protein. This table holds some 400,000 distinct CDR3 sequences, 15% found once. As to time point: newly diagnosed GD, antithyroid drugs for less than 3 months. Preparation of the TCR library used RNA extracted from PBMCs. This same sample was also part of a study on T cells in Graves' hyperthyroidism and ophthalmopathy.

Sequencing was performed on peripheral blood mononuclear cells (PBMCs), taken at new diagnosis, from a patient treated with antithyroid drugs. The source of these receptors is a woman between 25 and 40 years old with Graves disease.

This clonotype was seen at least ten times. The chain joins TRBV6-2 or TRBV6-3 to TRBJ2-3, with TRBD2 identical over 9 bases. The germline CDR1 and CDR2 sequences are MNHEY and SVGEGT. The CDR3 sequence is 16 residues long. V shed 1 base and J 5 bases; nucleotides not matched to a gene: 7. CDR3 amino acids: CASSYLAGVGIDTQYF. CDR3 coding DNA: TGTGCCAGCAGTTACTTAGCGGGAGTGGGAATAGATACGCAGTATTTT.

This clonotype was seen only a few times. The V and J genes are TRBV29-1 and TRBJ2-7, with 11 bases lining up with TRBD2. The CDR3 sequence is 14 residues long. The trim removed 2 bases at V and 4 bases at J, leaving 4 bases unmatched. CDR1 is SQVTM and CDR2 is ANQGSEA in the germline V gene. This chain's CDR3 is CSVESTSGRYEQYF. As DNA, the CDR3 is TGCAGCGTTGAATCTACTAGCGGGAGATACGAGCAGTACTTC.

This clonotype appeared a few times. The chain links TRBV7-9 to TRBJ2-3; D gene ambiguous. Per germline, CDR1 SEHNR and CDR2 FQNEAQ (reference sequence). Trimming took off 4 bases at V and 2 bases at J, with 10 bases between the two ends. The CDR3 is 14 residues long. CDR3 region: CASSSLRFTDTQYF. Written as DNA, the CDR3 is TGTGCCAGCAGCTCCCTGAGGTTCACAGATACGCAGTATTTT.

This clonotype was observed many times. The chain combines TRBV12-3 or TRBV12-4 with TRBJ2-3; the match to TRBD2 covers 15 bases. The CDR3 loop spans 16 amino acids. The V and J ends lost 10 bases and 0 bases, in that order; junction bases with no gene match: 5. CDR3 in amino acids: CATRTSGRASTDTQYF. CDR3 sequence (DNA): TGTGCCACGAGGACTAGCGGGAGGGCTAGCACAGATACGCAGTATTTT.

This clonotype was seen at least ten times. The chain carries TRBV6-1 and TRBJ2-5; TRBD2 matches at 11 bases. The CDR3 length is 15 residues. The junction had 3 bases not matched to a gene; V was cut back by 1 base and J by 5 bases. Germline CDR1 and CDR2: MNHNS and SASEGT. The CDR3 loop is CASSEVTSGSETQYF. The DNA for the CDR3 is TGTGCCAGCAGTGAAGTCACTAGCGGGAGTGAGACCCAGTACTTC.